This TCR beta chain was sequenced for a study of CD4 T cells in relation to SARS-CoV-2 and coronaviruses. Turning to the study itself: ViraFEST: approximately 10-day antigen culture of PBMCs, then TCR beta CDR3 sequencing. Whole-study findings and limits: The cross-reactivity analysis covered only spike protein, not other viral proteins. In roughly 60% of donors, memory CD4+ clonotypes crossrecognized SARS-CoV-2 and at least one common cold coronavirus spike.

Data came from immunoSEQ multiplex PCR; TCRdb stores just in-frame clones and leaves some out. The profile covers tens of thousands of clones, with over 70% appearing a single time and 15% to 20% taken by the ten largest. Before the COVID-19 pandemic, during about 2011-2019, CD4+ T cells were taken from unexposed donors. After approximately 10 days of culture, CD4+ T cells were isolated. After removal of 6 bases from V and 4 bases from J, the junction contained 6 bases not matched to a gene. This CDR3 has 14 residues. CDR1 is SEHNR and CDR2 is FQNEAQ in the germline V gene (reference sequence). For this clone: As yet, its antigen is unknown.

The origin of this receptor is a human donor in good health. The chain couples TRBV7-9 to TRBJ1-2; 9 nucleotides line up with TRBD1. Source material: CD4+ T cells from PBMCs, cultured in vitro. The CDR3: CASRPGTGTYGYTF. DNA for the CDR3: TGTGCCAGCAGGCCCGGGACAGGGACCTATGGCTACACCTTC.